This record concerns one T cell receptor beta chain sequence. Its specificity is unknown. Data came from immunoSEQ multiplex PCR; TCRdb stores just in-frame clones and leaves some out. The table lists about 53,000 clones, around four fifths of them singletons, with 7.4% in the top ten. This specimen belongs to a study of a mutant IDH1 vaccine in newly diagnosed glioma. Study-wide results and caveats: Changes to the top peripheral T cell clonotypes appeared unrelated to pseudoprogression. Patients mounted vaccine-induced immune responses in 93.3% of cases.

Time point defined: week 5, during vaccination. It was 300 ug of mutant IDH1 20-mer peptide that made up each vaccine dose, given with topical imiquimod. Each of the donors came in with new WHO grade 3 or 4 astrocytomas that were IDH1-mutant and ATRX-lost. This CDR3 contains 14 residues. V was pared by 4 bases and J by 8 bases, with 13 bases between. CDR1 and CDR2 from the germline V gene are SGHKS and YYEKEE (reference sequence). The material sequenced was PBMCs, taken from a glioma patient whose treatment included an IDH1 peptide vaccine. The origin of this receptor is a woman aged 45-60 years with glioma. V is TRBV5-5 and J is TRBJ1-6; D is uncertain. The CDR3 nucleotides read TGTGCCAGCAGCGAAGGATTTGGGTATTCACCCCTCCACTTT. Translated, it gives CASSEGFGYSPLHF.